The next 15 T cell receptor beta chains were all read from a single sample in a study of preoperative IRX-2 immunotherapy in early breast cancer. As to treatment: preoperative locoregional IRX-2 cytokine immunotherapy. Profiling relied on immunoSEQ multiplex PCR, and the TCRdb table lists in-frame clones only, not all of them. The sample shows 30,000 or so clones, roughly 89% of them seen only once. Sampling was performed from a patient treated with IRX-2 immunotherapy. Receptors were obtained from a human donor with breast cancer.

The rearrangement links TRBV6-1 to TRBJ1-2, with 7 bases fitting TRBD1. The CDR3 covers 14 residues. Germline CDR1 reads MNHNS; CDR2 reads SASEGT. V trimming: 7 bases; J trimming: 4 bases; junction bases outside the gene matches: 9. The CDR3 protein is CASTAMGQPYGYTF. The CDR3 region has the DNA TGTGCCAGCACCGCTATGGGACAGCCCTATGGCTACACCTTC.

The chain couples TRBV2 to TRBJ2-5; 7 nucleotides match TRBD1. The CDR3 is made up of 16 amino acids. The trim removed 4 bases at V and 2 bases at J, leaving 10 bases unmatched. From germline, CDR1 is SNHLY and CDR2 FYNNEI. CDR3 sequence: CASSVPEGGWQETQYF. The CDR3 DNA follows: TGTGCCAGCAGTGTCCCGGAAGGGGGCTGGCAAGAGACCCAGTACTTC.

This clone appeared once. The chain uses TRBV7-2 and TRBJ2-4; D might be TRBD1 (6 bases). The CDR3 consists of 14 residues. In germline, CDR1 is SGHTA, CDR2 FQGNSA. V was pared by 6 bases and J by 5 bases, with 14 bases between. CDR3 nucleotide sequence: TGTGCCAGCAGTCCGACAGGAATACAAAACATTCAGTACTTC. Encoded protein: CASSPTGIQNIQYF. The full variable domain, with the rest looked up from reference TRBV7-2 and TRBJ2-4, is GAGVSQSPSNKVTEKGKDVELRCDPISGHTALYWYRQSLGQGLEFLIYFQGNSAPDKSGLPSDRFSAERTGGSVSTLTIQRTQQEDSAVYLCASSPTGIQNIQYFGAGTRLSVL.

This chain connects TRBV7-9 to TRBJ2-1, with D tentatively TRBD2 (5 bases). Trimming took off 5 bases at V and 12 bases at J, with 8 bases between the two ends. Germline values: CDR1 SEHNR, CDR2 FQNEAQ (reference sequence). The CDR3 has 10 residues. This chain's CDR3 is CASSGSWQFF. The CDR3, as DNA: TGTGCCAGCAGCGGGAGTTGGCAGTTCTTC.

CDR3 nucleotides: TGCGCCAGCAGTGATGGGACTACCAACACCGGGGAGCTGTTTTTT. Its translation is CASSDGTTNTGELFF. The chain joins TRBV10-1 to TRBJ2-2; 7 nucleotides line up with TRBD2. The CDR3 runs 15 residues. Germline trimming cut 3 bases from V and 2 bases from J; bases unmatched to any gene: 3. CDR1 WNHNN and CDR2 SYGVQD come from the germline V gene (reference sequence).

CDR3 protein: CASSLGGRAYEQYF. The DNA for the CDR3 is TGTGCCAGCAGCTTAGGCGGCAGGGCCTACGAGCAGTACTTC. The rearrangement joins TRBV11-2 to TRBJ2-7; D perhaps matches TRBD1 (5 bases). Trimming left V 1 base short and J 2 bases short, with 9 bases between. The CDR3 is 14 residues long. The germline V gene encodes CDR1 SGHAT and CDR2 FQNNGV.

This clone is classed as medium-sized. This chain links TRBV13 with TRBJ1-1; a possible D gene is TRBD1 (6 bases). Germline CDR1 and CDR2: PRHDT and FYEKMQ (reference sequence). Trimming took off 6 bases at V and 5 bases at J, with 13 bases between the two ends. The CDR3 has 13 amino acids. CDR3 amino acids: CASSSTGRTEAFF. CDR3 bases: TGTGCCAGCAGTTCCACAGGGAGAACTGAAGCTTTCTTT.

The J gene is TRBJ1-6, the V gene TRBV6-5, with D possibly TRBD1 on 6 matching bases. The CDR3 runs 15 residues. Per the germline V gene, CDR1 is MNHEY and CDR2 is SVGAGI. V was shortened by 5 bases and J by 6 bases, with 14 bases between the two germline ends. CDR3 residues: CASSPWTAFNSPLHF. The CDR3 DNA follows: TGTGCCAGCAGTCCCTGGACAGCCTTTAATTCACCCCTCCACTTT.

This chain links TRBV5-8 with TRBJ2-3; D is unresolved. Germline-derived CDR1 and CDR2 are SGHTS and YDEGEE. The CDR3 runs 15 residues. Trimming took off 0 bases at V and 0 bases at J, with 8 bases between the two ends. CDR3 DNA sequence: TGTGCCAGCAGCTTGGACAGCACTAGCACAGATACGCAGTATTTT. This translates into CASSLDSTSTDTQYF.

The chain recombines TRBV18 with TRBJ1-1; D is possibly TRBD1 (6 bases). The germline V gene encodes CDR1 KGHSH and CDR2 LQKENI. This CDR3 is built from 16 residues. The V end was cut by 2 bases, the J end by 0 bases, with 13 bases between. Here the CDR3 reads CASSPTTGTLNTEAFF. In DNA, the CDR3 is TGTGCCAGCTCACCAACGACTGGGACATTGAACACTGAAGCTTTCTTT.

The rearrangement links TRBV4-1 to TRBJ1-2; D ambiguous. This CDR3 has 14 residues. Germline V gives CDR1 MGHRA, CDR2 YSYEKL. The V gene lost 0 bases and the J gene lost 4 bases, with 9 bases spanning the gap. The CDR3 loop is CASSQDSAGYGYTF. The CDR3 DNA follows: TGCGCCAGCAGCCAAGACTCGGCAGGCTATGGCTACACCTTC.

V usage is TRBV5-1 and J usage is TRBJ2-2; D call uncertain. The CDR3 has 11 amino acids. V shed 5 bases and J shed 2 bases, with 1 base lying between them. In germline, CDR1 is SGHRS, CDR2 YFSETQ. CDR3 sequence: CASSNTGELFF. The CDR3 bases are TGCGCCAGCAGTAACACCGGGGAGCTGTTTTTT.

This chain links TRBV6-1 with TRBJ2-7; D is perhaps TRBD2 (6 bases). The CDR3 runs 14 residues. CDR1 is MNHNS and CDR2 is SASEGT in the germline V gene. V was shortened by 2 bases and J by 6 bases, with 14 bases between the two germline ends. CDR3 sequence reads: CASSEFRLALEQYF. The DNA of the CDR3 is TGTGCCAGCAGTGAATTTCGTCTAGCGCTCGAGCAGTACTTC.

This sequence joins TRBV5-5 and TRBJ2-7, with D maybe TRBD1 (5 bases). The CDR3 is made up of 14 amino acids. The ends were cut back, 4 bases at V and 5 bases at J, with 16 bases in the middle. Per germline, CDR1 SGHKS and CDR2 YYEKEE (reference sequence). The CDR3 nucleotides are TGTGCCAGCAGCGAAAGGTCGGGCAGGGACGAGCAGTACTTC. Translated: CASSERSGRDEQYF.

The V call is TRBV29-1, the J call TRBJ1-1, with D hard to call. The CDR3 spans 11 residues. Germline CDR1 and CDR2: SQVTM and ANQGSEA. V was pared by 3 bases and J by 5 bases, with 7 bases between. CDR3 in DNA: TGCAGCGTTGACGTCCTGACTGAAGCTTTCTTT. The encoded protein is CSVDVLTEAFF. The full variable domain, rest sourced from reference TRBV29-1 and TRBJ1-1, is SAVISQKPSRDICQRGTSLTIQCQVDSQVTMMFWYRQQPGQSLTLIATANQGSEATYESGFVIDKFPISRPNLTFSTLTVSNMSPEDSSIYLCSVDVLTEAFFGQGTRLTVV.